This T cell receptor beta chain was documented in a study of blood T cell repertoires in COVID-19. TCRdb keeps only in-frame clones here, not all; method: immunoSEQ multiplex PCR. The data hold about 280,000 clones, with 70% to 90% observed a single time. Trimming stripped 2 bases from V and 10 bases from J, with 16 bases between. The CDR3 covers 15 residues. CDR1 is SGHNT and CDR2 is YYREEE in the germline V gene (reference sequence). This sequence joins TRBV5-4 and TRBJ1-6; TRBD1 might be the D (5 bases). The sequence derives from a woman between 35 and 50 years old who had recovered from COVID-19. The sequencing sample was made of PBMCs or T cells enriched from blood (not recorded which). CDR3 DNA: TGTGCCAGCAGCTTCGACAGCAGCAGGAACTCACCCCTCCACTTT. This encodes CASSFDSSRNSPLHF.